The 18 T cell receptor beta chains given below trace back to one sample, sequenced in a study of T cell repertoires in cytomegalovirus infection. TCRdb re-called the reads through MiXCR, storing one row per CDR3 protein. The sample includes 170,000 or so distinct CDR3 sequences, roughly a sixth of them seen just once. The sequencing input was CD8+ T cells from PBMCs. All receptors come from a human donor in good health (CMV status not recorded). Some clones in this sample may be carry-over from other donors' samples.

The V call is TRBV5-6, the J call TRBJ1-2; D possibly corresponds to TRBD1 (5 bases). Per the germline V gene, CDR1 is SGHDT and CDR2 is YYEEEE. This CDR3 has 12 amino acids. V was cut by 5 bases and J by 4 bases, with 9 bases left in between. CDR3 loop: CASRQGSYGYTF. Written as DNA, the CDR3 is TGTGCCAGCAGGCAGGGATCCTATGGCTACACCTTC.

The CDR3 here is CASSLEDQVGPDTQYF. DNA of the CDR3: TGTGCCAGCAGCTTAGAAGATCAGGTTGGCCCAGATACGCAGTATTTT. The chain employs TRBV7-2 and TRBJ2-3; D ambiguous. The V and J ends lost 1 base and 4 bases respectively, with 15 bases between them. In germline, CDR1 is SGHTA, CDR2 FQGNSA. The CDR3 contains 16 residues.

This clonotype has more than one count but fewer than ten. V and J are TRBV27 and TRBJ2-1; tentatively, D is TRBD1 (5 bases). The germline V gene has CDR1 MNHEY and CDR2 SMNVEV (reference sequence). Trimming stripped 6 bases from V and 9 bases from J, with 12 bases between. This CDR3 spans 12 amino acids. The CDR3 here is CASRRPQGEQFF. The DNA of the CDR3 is TGTGCCAGCAGGCGTCCCCAGGGTGAGCAGTTCTTC.

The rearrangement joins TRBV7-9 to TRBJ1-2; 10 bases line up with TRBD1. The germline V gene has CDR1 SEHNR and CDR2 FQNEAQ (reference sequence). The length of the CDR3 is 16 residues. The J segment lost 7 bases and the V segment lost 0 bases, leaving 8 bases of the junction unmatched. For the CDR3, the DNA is TGTGCCAGCAGCTTAGCGCCCGGGACAGGGGTTTCTGGCTACACCTTC. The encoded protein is CASSLAPGTGVSGYTF. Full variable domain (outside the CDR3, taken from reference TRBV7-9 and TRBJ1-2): DTGVSQNPRHKITKRGQNVTFRCDPISEHNRLYWYRQTLGQGPEFLTYFQNEAQLEKSRLLSDRFSAERPKGSFSTLEIQRTEQGDSAMYLCASSLAPGTGVSGYTFGSGTRLTVV.

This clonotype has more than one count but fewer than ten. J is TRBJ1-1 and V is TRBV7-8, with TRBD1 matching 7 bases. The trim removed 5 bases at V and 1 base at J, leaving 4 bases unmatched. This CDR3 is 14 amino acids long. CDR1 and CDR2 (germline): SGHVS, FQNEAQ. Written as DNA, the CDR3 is TGTGCCAGCAGCACAGGGGTGGCGAACACTGAAGCTTTCTTT. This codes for CASSTGVANTEAFF.

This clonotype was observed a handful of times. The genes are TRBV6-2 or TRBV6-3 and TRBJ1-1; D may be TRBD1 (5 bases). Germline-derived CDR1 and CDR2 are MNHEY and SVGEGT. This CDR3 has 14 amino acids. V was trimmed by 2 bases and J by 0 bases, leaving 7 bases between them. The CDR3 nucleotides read TGTGCCAGCAGTTACGGGGCCTTGAACACTGAAGCTTTCTTT. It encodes CASSYGALNTEAFF.

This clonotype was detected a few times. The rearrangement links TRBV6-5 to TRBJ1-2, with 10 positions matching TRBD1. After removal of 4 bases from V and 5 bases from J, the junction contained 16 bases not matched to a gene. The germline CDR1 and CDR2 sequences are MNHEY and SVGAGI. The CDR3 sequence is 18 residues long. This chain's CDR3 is CASSWTRTGQGVQYGYTF. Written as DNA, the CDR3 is TGTGCCAGCAGTTGGACCAGGACCGGACAGGGGGTACAATATGGCTACACCTTC.

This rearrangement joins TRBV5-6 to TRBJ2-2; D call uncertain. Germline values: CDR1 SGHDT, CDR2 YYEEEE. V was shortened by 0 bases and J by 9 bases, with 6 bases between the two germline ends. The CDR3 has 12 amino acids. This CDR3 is CASSLDVRELFF. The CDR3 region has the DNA TGTGCCAGCAGCTTGGACGTCCGGGAGCTGTTTTTT. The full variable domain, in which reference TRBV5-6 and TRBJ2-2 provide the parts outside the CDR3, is DAGVTQSPTHLIKTRGQQVTLRCSPKSGHDTVSWYQQALGQGPQFIFQYYEEEERQRGNFPDRFSGHQFPNYSSELNVNALLLGDSALYLCASSLDVRELFFGEGSRLTVL.

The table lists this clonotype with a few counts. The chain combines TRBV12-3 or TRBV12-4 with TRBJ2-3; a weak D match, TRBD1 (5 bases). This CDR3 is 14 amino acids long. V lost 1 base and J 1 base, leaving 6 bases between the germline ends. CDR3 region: CASSLEQGTDTQYF. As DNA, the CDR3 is TGTGCCAGCAGTTTAGAACAGGGCACAGATACGCAGTATTTT.

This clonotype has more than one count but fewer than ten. The CDR3 region is CAWSRDHEQYF. Written as DNA, the CDR3 is TGTGCCTGGAGTAGGGATCACGAGCAGTACTTC. The chain employs TRBV30 and TRBJ2-7; no clear D. CDR1 is GTSNPN, CDR2 SVGIG, per germline (reference sequence). There are 11 residues in the CDR3. With 2 bases removed from V and 5 bases from J, the gap between germline ends came to 7 bases.

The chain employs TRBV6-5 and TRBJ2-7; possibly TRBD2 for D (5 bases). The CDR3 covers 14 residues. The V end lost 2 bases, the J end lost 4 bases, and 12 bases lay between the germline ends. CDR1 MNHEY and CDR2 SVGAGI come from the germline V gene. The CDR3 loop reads CASSYPPGGYEQYF. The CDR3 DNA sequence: TGTGCCAGCAGTTACCCCCCCGGAGGTTACGAGCAGTACTTC.

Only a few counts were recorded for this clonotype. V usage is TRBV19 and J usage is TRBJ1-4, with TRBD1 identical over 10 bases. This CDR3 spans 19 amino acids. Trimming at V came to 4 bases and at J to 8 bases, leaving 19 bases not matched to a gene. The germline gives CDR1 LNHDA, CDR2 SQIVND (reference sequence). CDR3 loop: CASSNSPWDRGGLDEKLFF. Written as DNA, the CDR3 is TGTGCCAGTAGTAATTCCCCCTGGGACAGGGGCGGTCTGGACGAAAAACTGTTTTTT.

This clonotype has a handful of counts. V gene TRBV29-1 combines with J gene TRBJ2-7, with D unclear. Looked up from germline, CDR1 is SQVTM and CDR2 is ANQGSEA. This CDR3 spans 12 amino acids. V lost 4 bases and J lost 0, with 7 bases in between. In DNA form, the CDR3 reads TGCAGCGTTGGACCGGGCTCCTACGAGCAGTACTTC. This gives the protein CSVGPGSYEQYF.

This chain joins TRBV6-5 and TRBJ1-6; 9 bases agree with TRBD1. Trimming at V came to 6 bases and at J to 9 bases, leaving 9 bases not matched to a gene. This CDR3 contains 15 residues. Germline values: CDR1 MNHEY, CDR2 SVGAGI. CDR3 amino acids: CASRGDRASLSPLHF. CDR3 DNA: TGTGCCAGCAGGGGGGACAGGGCAAGTCTTTCACCCCTCCACTTT.

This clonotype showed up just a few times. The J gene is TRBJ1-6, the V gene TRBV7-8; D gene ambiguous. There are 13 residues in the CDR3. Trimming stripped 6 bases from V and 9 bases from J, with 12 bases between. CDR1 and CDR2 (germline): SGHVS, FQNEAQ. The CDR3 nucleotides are TGTGCCAGCAGAGAGTCGGGTGGTTCACCCCTCCACTTT. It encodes CASRESGGSPLHF.

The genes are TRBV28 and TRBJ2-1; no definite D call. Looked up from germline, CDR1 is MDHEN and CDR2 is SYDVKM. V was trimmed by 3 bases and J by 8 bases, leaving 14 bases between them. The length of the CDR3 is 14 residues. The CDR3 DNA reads TGTGCCAGCAGTTTTAGCACGGGTATGCATGAGCAGTTCTTC. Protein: CASSFSTGMHEQFF. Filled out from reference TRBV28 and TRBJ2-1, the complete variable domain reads DVKVTQSSRYLVKRTGEKVFLECVQDMDHENMFWYRQDPGLGLRLIYFSYDVKMKEKGDIPEGYSVSREKKERFSLILESASTNQTSMYLCASSFSTGMHEQFFGPGTRLTVL.

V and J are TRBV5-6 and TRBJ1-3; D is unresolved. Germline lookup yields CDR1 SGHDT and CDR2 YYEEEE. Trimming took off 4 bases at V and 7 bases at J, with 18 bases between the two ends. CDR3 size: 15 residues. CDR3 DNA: TGTGCCAGCAGCATCAAAACAGTAACTCTTAACACCATATATTTT. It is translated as CASSIKTVTLNTIYF.

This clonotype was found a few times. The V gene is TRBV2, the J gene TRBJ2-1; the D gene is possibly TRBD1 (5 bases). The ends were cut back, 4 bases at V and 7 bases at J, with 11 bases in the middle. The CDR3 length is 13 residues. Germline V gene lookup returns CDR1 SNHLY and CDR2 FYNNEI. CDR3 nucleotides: TGTGCCAGCAGTGCCCGACAGAGGAATGAGCAGTTCTTC. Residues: CASSARQRNEQFF.